Listed below are T cell receptor beta chains from one sample, sequenced in a study of blood T cells in healthy people across ages. One entry per CDR3 protein results from TCRdb running MiXCR on the 5' RACE reads. Altogether about 720,000 distinct CDR3 sequences are present, approximately 22% being singletons, with the ten largest covering about 22%. The source material was blood. All receptors derive from a man in his 70s in good health. The CDR3 runs from the conserved cysteine through the conserved F or W. Each record gives: D gene, V gene, J gene, clone size, CDR3 protein, CDR3 DNA. The D gene is left open where the match is weak. Expanded clones are given a class, and other clones once, few, many or no size at all.

>.|TRBV29-1|TRBJ1-4|few
CSVERAGPNEKLFF
TGCAGCGTTGAGCGCGCAGGGCCCAATGAAAAACTGTTTTTT
>.|TRBV3-1|TRBJ2-1|.
CASSQAPLLEQFF
TGTGCCAGCAGCCAAGCCCCCCTGCTTGAGCAGTTCTTC
>TRBD2|TRBV13|TRBJ2-3|few
CASSTAGLGFSTDTQYF
TGTGCCAGCAGCACAGCGGGACTAGGATTCAGCACAGATACGCAGTATTTT
>.|TRBV7-8|TRBJ2-5|few
CASSSGGSEETQYF
TGTGCCAGCAGCTCCGGCGGTTCCGAAGAGACCCAGTACTTC
>.|TRBV19|TRBJ2-4|few
CASSIASLESIQYF
TGTGCCAGTAGTATAGCATCACTAGAAAGCATTCAGTACTTC
>TRBD2|TRBV24-1|TRBJ2-1|.
CATSDKPIGAGGYNEQFF
TGTGCCACCAGTGATAAACCTATTGGCGCGGGAGGTTACAATGAGCAGTTCTTC
>.|TRBV19|TRBJ2-3|.
CATEGLGTDTQYF
TGTGCCACCGAGGGTCTGGGCACAGATACGCAGTATTTT
>.|TRBV20-1|TRBJ1-1|.
CSLSPGGTEAFF
TGCAGCCTTTCCCCCGGGGGAACTGAAGCTTTCTTT
>TRBD2|TRBV12-3/TRBV12-4|TRBJ2-7|.
CASRVAGGAGEQYF
TGTGCCAGCAGAGTAGCGGGGGGCGCGGGCGAGCAGTACTTC
>.|TRBV20-1|TRBJ1-4|many
CSALPGHDEKLFF
TGCAGTGCGTTACCGGGCCACGATGAAAAACTGTTTTTT
>.|TRBV11-2|TRBJ1-4|.
CASSLGQRREKLFF
TGTGCCAGCAGCTTGGGACAACGGCGCGAAAAACTGTTTTTT
>TRBD2|TRBV10-3|TRBJ2-3|.
CAISKTSGYTDTQYF
TGTGCCATCAGCAAGACTAGCGGGTACACAGATACGCAGTATTTT
>.|TRBV12-3/TRBV12-4|TRBJ2-5|few
CASSKGPLQETQYF
TGTGCCAGCAGCAAGGGACCGCTCCAAGAGACCCAGTACTTC
>.|TRBV5-5|TRBJ2-3|.
CASSLWGPRVSDTQYF
TGTGCCAGCAGCTTATGGGGACCAAGGGTATCGGATACGCAGTATTTT
>.|TRBV19|TRBJ1-1|many
CASSISALSGTEAFF
TGTGCCAGTAGTATCTCGGCCCTTTCGGGAACTGAAGCTTTCTTT
>.|TRBV11-3|TRBJ1-1|.
CASRISGASGTEAFF
TGTGCCAGCAGGATCTCGGGGGCTTCGGGCACTGAAGCTTTCTTT
>TRBD1|TRBV3-1|TRBJ1-2|.
CASTPSYAGGDNGYTF
TGTGCCAGCACCCCCTCGTACGCAGGGGGTGATAATGGCTACACCTTC
>TRBD1|TRBV27|TRBJ1-4|few
CASRGQGREKLFF
TGTGCCAGCAGAGGACAGGGAAGGGAAAAACTGTTTTTT
>TRBD2|TRBV7-7|TRBJ2-1|many
CASSPGLAYYNEQFF
TGTGCCAGCAGTCCAGGACTAGCCTACTACAATGAGCAGTTCTTC
>.|TRBV25-1|TRBJ2-3|.
CASSDPFADTQYF
TGTGCCAGCAGTGACCCTTTTGCAGATACGCAGTATTTT
>.|TRBV6-5|TRBJ1-4|.
CASRPPGRREKLFF
TGTGCCAGCAGGCCCCCGGGGCGGCGTGAAAAACTGTTTTTT
>.|TRBV11-1|TRBJ2-3|.
CVSTLKRDTQYF
TGTGTCAGCACCTTAAAGCGAGATACGCAGTATTTT
>.|TRBV5-6|TRBJ1-1|.
CASSLEVRQMSTEAFF
TGTGCCAGCAGCTTGGAAGTTCGTCAGATGAGCACTGAAGCTTTCTTT
>.|TRBV12-3/TRBV12-4|TRBJ2-3|.
CASRVDTDTQYF
TGTGCCAGCAGAGTGGACACAGATACGCAGTATTTT
>TRBD1|TRBV29-1|TRBJ2-7|.
CSVESPRGPAYEQYF
TGCAGCGTTGAATCCCCCAGGGGGCCTGCCTACGAGCAGTACTTC
>TRBD1|TRBV6-2/TRBV6-3|TRBJ1-2|.
CASGENRGGYTF
TGTGCCAGTGGCGAAAACAGGGGAGGCTACACCTTC
>TRBD1|TRBV7-6|TRBJ1-1|.
CASSLRTGGVGIYTEAFF
TGTGCCAGCAGCTTAAGGACAGGGGGCGTCGGGATCTACACTGAAGCTTTCTTT
>.|TRBV7-9|TRBJ1-1|.
CASSYGFVWGQWDRTEAFF
TGTGCCAGCAGTTACGGGTTCGTGTGGGGACAATGGGACCGGACTGAAGCTTTCTTT
>.|TRBV7-9|TRBJ1-1|.
CASSLAVALGTEAFF
TGTGCCAGCAGCTTAGCTGTTGCTTTGGGCACTGAAGCTTTCTTT
>TRBD1|TRBV28|TRBJ1-4|few
CASRGTDPPTNEKLFF
TGTGCCAGCAGGGGGACAGATCCGCCAACTAATGAAAAACTGTTTTTT
>.|TRBV7-2|TRBJ1-2|few
CASSREGGYTF
TGTGCCAGCAGCCGAGAGGGGGGCTACACCTTC
>TRBD1|TRBV12-3/TRBV12-4|TRBJ1-2|.
CASSSDRGQGYTF
TGTGCCAGCAGTTCTGACAGGGGGCAGGGCTACACCTTC
>.|TRBV20-1|TRBJ2-5|few
CSASSPTVWETQYF
TGCAGTGCTAGCTCCCCCACTGTATGGGAGACCCAGTACTTC